Given below is one T cell receptor (beta chain) in context. The CDR3 runs to 14 residues. Germline V gives CDR1 SGDLS, CDR2 YYNGEE. Trimming stripped 1 base from V and 0 bases from J, with 6 bases between. Over 9 ml of fresh peripheral blood supplied the PBMCs. RNA transcripts provided the source from which TCR beta CDR3 regions were amplified. The study used the HTBI primer set for a first-round RT-PCR of the TCR CDR3. TCRdb reprocessed the multiplex PCR reads with MiXCR, giving one entry per CDR3 protein. The sample shows around 400,000 distinct CDR3 sequences, 12% to 15% of them seen only once. The source of the sample is a study of T cells in Graves' hyperthyroidism and ophthalmopathy.

The chain has TRBV9 and TRBJ2-3; no reliable D call. The sample comprised blood. The TCR was taken from a woman in her sixties or seventies with Graves' ophthalmopathy. DNA of the CDR3: TGTGCCAGCAGCGTATCCACTAGCACAGATACGCAGTATTTT. Amino acids: CASSVSTSTDTQYF.